Reported below is one TCR beta chain. This table comes from immunoSEQ multiplex PCR, and its TCRdb copy is limited to in-frame clones, with some not included. The sample consists of tens of thousands of clones, roughly 70% of them appearing once. With 0 bases removed from V and 6 bases from J, the gap between germline ends came to 10 bases. Germline V CDR1 and CDR2: KGHSH, LQKENI. This CDR3 is 14 amino acids long. The data are from a study of ipilimumab plus nivolumab after autologous stem cell transplantation. Turning to the study itself: Median doses per patient: a few ipilimumab, 8 or 9 nivolumab.

Dosing: nivolumab 3 mg/kg IV, weeks 1, 4, 7, 10, then every two weeks to week 26. The sequences come from PBMCs, collected in a trial of ipilimumab plus nivolumab as post-transplant consolidation. The receptor's source is a male donor with diffuse large B-cell lymphoma. The chain joins TRBV18 to TRBJ2-3; TRBD2 is a possible D gene (6 bases). The CDR3 reads CASSPPQEGDTQYF. In DNA, the CDR3 is TGTGCCAGCTCACCACCCCAGGAGGGGGATACGCAGTATTTT. Combining the CDR3 with reference TRBV18 and TRBJ2-3 gives the whole variable domain NAGVMQNPRHLVRRRGQEARLRCSPMKGHSHVYWYRQLPEEGLKFMVYLQKENIIDESGMPKERFSAEFPKEGPSILRIQQVVRGDSAAYFCASSPPQEGDTQYFGPGTRLTVL.